Following are 7 T cell receptor beta chains from one sample sequenced in a study of control samples from healthy donors and cancer patients. Only in-frame clones appear in the TCRdb table, and some are missing; sequencing was by immunoSEQ multiplex PCR. The profile shows 99,000 or so clones, 83% of them singletons. The specimen was blood. Receptors were obtained from a woman aged 45-65 years in good health.

The chain has TRBV2 and TRBJ1-2; D is undetermined. Germline values: CDR1 SNHLY, CDR2 FYNNEI. The CDR3 consists of 13 residues. The V end lost 6 bases, the J end lost 3 bases, and 11 bases lay between the germline ends. CDR3 nucleotides: TGTGCCAGCAGACCCGACAAGGACTATGGCTACACCTTC. Protein product: CASRPDKDYGYTF.

The V and J genes are TRBV6-4 and TRBJ1-1; TRBD1 is a possible D gene (5 bases). The CDR3 totals 13 residues. Trimming stripped 7 bases from V and 1 base from J, with 10 bases between. Germline lookup yields CDR1 MRHNA and CDR2 SNTAGT. CDR3: CASKGSANTEAFF. The CDR3 DNA sequence: TGTGCCAGCAAGGGGAGCGCGAACACTGAAGCTTTCTTT.

The chain employs TRBV7-2 and TRBJ1-1, with D unclear. Germline V gives CDR1 SGHTA, CDR2 FQGNSA. Trimming took off 2 bases at V and 8 bases at J, with 12 bases between the two ends. There are 13 residues in the CDR3. The CDR3 sequence is CASSLPVLTEAFF. The CDR3 DNA reads as TGTGCCAGCAGCTTACCCGTACTGACGGAAGCTTTCTTT.

The V call is TRBV16, the J call TRBJ2-1; 9 bases are a match to TRBD1. V trimming: 4 bases; J trimming: 4 bases; junction bases outside the gene matches: 14. The CDR3 is made up of 18 amino acids. Per germline, CDR1 KGHSY and CDR2 FQNENV. The CDR3 sequence is CASSLPTLQGARYNEQFF. Written as DNA, the CDR3 is TGTGCCAGCAGCCTACCGACCTTACAGGGGGCAAGGTACAATGAGCAGTTCTTC.

In this sample, this clone turned up a few times. The chain links TRBV6-2 or TRBV6-3 to TRBJ2-5, with 8 bases identical to TRBD2. The CDR3 covers 16 residues. V lost 2 bases, J lost 1 base, and 6 bases stayed unmatched. Germline V gene sequence: CDR1 MNHEY, CDR2 SVGEGT. The CDR3 nucleotides are TGTGCCAGCAGTTACCTAGCGGGTAACATCCAAGAGACCCAGTACTTC. Its protein is CASSYLAGNIQETQYF.

The rearrangement links TRBV18 to TRBJ1-4, with a weak D call TRBD1 (5 bases). Germline loops: CDR1 KGHSH, CDR2 LQKENI. Between the trimmed V and J ends, which lost 3 bases and 4 bases, there was a span of 15 bases. This CDR3 contains 16 residues. This CDR3 is CASSPLGAGRNEKLFF. The CDR3 DNA is TGTGCCAGCTCACCTTTGGGCGCAGGGCGTAATGAAAAACTGTTTTTT.

The chain uses TRBV4-1 and TRBJ2-7; D may be TRBD1 (5 bases). Trimming shortened V by 0 bases and J by 6 bases, and 9 bases separated the two germline ends. The CDR3 has 13 amino acids. Germline CDR1 reads MGHRA; CDR2 reads YSYEKL. Here the CDR3 DNA reads TGCGCCAGCAGCCAAGACACAGGCCGCGAGCAGTACTTC. Residues: CASSQDTGREQYF.